This is a list of T cell receptor beta chains from one sample in a study of T-cell memory formation after mild COVID-19. A single record per CDR3 protein comes from TCRdb applying MiXCR to the 5' RACE reads. The sample shows a few hundred thousand distinct CDR3 sequences, 20% to 25% of them seen only once. Material for sequencing was PBMCs or a T cell subset sorted from them (not recorded which). The receptors originated from an adult woman who had mild COVID-19 (a few samples of this study predate the infection). Cell type and time point are not known. The CDR3 runs from the conserved cysteine through the conserved F or W. Each record gives: J gene, D gene, V gene, clone size, CDR3 protein, CDR3 DNA. D genes are given only for firm matches. Clone size is not always given. Where it is, it says once, few, many or a class for expanded clones.

TRBJ1-1,NA,TRBV6-6,NA,CASSTVADTEAFF,TGTGCCAGCAGTACGGTGGCTGACACTGAAGCTTTCTTT
TRBJ2-7,TRBD2,TRBV6-1,few,CASSEGTSSYEQYF,TGTGCCAGCAGTGAAGGGACTAGCTCCTACGAGCAGTACTTC
TRBJ1-1,TRBD1,TRBV30,once,CAWSLWTGVTEAFF,TGTGCCTGGAGTCTCTGGACAGGGGTAACTGAAGCTTTCTTT
TRBJ2-1,TRBD2,TRBV5-1,few,CASSSTSGGNNEQFF,TGCGCCAGCAGCTCGACTAGCGGGGGCAACAATGAGCAGTTCTTC
TRBJ2-2,TRBD2,TRBV6-6,few,CASSYSGLAGNTGELFF,TGTGCCAGCAGTTACTCTGGACTAGCGGGGAACACCGGGGAGCTGTTTTTT
TRBJ2-7,NA,TRBV6-1,few,CASSEEDGTYEQYF,TGTGCCAGCAGTGAAGAGGACGGAACCTACGAGCAGTACTTC
TRBJ1-2,TRBD1,TRBV9,NA,CASSPRDRYGYTF,TGTGCCAGCAGCCCCCGGGACAGGTATGGCTACACCTTC
TRBJ1-1,TRBD1,TRBV7-9,NA,CASSSPTGQGTEAFF,TGTGCCAGCAGCTCTCCGACAGGGCAGGGCACTGAAGCTTTCTTT
TRBJ1-2,TRBD1,TRBV24-1,NA,CATSDSRGPLEWGGYTF,TGTGCCACCAGTGATTCCAGGGGGCCTCTAGAATGGGGTGGCTACACCTTC
TRBJ2-3,NA,TRBV20-1,few,CSASEWGQDTQYF,TGCAGTGCTAGTGAATGGGGGCAAGATACGCAGTATTTT
TRBJ2-3,NA,TRBV7-9,NA,CASSLAGAGGPDTQYF,TGTGCCAGCAGCTTAGCGGGAGCGGGCGGTCCAGATACGCAGTATTTT
TRBJ1-4,NA,TRBV4-1,NA,CASSQELQGFGEKLFF,TGCGCCAGCAGCCAAGAGCTCCAGGGGTTCGGTGAAAAACTGTTTTTT
TRBJ2-5,TRBD1,TRBV6-6,NA,CASSARTGRETQYF,TGTGCCAGCAGTGCTAGGACAGGGAGAGAGACCCAGTACTTC
TRBJ1-2,NA,TRBV7-6,NA,CASSQEQGYGYTF,TGTGCCAGCAGCCAAGAACAGGGCTATGGCTACACCTTC
TRBJ2-5,TRBD2,TRBV20-1,NA,CSASPGLAGGQETQYF,TGCAGTGCTAGTCCGGGACTAGCGGGAGGGCAAGAGACCCAGTACTTC
TRBJ2-2,NA,TRBV7-6,NA,CASSAPDNTGELFF,TGTGCCAGCAGCGCACCGGATAACACCGGGGAGCTGTTTTTT
TRBJ2-7,TRBD1,TRBV5-1,few,CASSLAEGAAHEQYF,TGCGCCAGCAGCTTGGCCGAGGGGGCGGCCCACGAGCAGTACTTC
TRBJ1-1,NA,TRBV5-1,NA,CASSSARGNTEAFF,TGCGCCAGCAGCTCTGCGCGGGGGAACACTGAAGCTTTCTTT
TRBJ1-1,NA,TRBV7-8,NA,CASSLTTAMNTEAFF,TGTGCCAGCAGCTTAACGACGGCTATGAACACTGAAGCTTTCTTT
TRBJ1-2,NA,TRBV13,once,CASSPVRGDHYGYTF,TGTGCCAGCAGCCCCGTGAGAGGGGATCACTATGGCTACACCTTC
TRBJ1-4,TRBD1,TRBV9,NA,CASSVGGGGEKLFF,TGTGCCAGCAGCGTAGGAGGGGGCGGTGAAAAACTGTTTTTT
TRBJ2-7,TRBD1,TRBV29-1,NA,CSVEGTGTYYEQYF,TGCAGCGTTGAAGGGACAGGGACCTACTACGAGCAGTACTTC
TRBJ1-2,NA,TRBV20-1,NA,CSARDHLAYGYTF,TGCAGTGCTAGAGATCATTTGGCTTATGGCTACACCTTC
TRBJ1-2,NA,TRBV12-3/TRBV12-4,NA,CASSLFSGGKYGYTF,TGTGCCAGCAGTTTGTTTTCGGGGGGGAAATATGGCTACACCTTC
TRBJ1-1,TRBD1,TRBV7-2,few,CASSLGSGGAGNTEAFF,TGTGCCAGCAGCTTAGGCTCAGGGGGCGCCGGGAACACTGAAGCTTTCTTT
TRBJ1-2,TRBD1,TRBV9,few,CASSVTGNTNYGYTF,TGTGCCAGCAGCGTGACAGGGAATACTAACTATGGCTACACCTTC
TRBJ2-3,NA,TRBV7-2,NA,CASSLGQIATQYF,TGTGCCAGCAGCTTAGGCCAGATCGCTACGCAGTATTTT
TRBJ2-7,TRBD2,TRBV4-3,NA,CASSQEGGLAETYEQYF,TGCGCCAGCAGCCAAGAGGGAGGACTAGCGGAAACCTACGAGCAGTACTTC
TRBJ1-2,NA,TRBV3-1,NA,CASSQDRTTGLYGYTF,TGTGCCAGCAGCCAAGATCGTACAACAGGACTCTATGGCTACACCTTC
TRBJ2-1,NA,TRBV30,NA,CAWSKGRRQFF,TGTGCCTGGAGTAAAGGCCGTAGGCAGTTCTTC
TRBJ2-3,TRBD2,TRBV20-1,NA,CSARDPSGSTDTQYF,TGCAGTGCTAGAGATCCTAGCGGTAGCACAGATACGCAGTATTTT
TRBJ2-3,TRBD2,TRBV7-6,NA,CASSQLAGHATDTQYF,TGTGCCAGCAGCCAACTAGCGGGACACGCCACAGATACGCAGTATTTT
TRBJ1-5,TRBD1,TRBV12-3/TRBV12-4,few,CASSSGTGTSSNQPQHF,TGTGCCAGCAGTTCCGGGACAGGAACTTCTAGCAATCAGCCCCAGCATTTT
TRBJ2-7,NA,TRBV24-1,NA,CATSDPSAGSYEQYF,TGTGCCACCAGCGATCCGTCGGCAGGTTCCTACGAGCAGTACTTC
TRBJ2-5,NA,TRBV30,few,CAWSVSREKQETQYF,TGTGCCTGGAGTGTCTCCCGGGAGAAGCAAGAGACCCAGTACTTC
TRBJ1-5,NA,TRBV27,NA,CASQDYGGSNQPQHF,TGTGCCAGCCAGGATTACGGAGGTAGCAATCAGCCCCAGCATTTT
TRBJ1-1,NA,TRBV29-1,NA,CSVATQWPTEAFF,TGCAGCGTTGCGACGCAGTGGCCTACTGAAGCTTTCTTT
TRBJ1-5,NA,TRBV5-1,many,CASSLGQGGNQPQHF,TGCGCCAGCAGCTTGGGGCAGGGTGGCAATCAGCCCCAGCATTTT